These T cell receptor beta chains were read from a single sample in a study of vaccination and CD4 T cells after COVID-19. Via MiXCR, TCRdb re-called the PCR reads, giving one row per CDR3 protein. The sample holds about 15,000 distinct CDR3 sequences, approximately 66% seen once. The source material was CD4+ T cells from blood, sampled after SARS-CoV-2 vaccination. Receptors originate from a human donor who had recovered from COVID-19. The CDR3 runs from the conserved cysteine through the conserved F or W. D genes are given only for firm matches. The size of a clone is reported for some rows only, either as once, few or many, or as a class for expanded clones.

J gene | clone size | V gene | D gene | CDR3 DNA | CDR3 protein
TRBJ1-5 | NA | TRBV2 | NA | TGTGCCAGCACCCCCAGTGGAGGGGGTCAGCCCCAGCATTTT | CASTPSGGGQPQHF
TRBJ1-5 | few | TRBV7-2 | NA | TGTGCCAGCAGCCGAGACTGGGAAGTAGGTCAGCCCCAGCATTTT | CASSRDWEVGQPQHF
TRBJ1-2 | NA | TRBV12-3/TRBV12-4 | TRBD1 | TGTGCCAGCCATCTCCCGGGACAGGGAGTCTATGGCTACACCTTC | CASHLPGQGVYGYTF
TRBJ1-2 | once | TRBV24-1 | NA | TGTGCCACCCAAGATGGGGCTTCTAACTATGGCTACACCTTC | CATQDGASNYGYTF
TRBJ1-2 | once | TRBV10-2 | TRBD1 | TGCGCCAGCAGGGAATCGGGACAGGGACTTTCCTATGGCTACACCTTC | CASRESGQGLSYGYTF
TRBJ2-7 | once | TRBV7-2 | TRBD1 | TGTGCCAGCTCGTGGGGGACAGCCTCCTACGAGCAGTACTTC | CASSWGTASYEQYF
TRBJ2-7 | few | TRBV20-1 | NA | TGCAGTGCGGCAAACTCCTACGAGCAGTACTTC | CSAANSYEQYF
TRBJ1-5 | few | TRBV6-1 | NA | TGTGCCAGCAGTGCACAGGCAAGTCAGCCCCAGCATTTT | CASSAQASQPQHF
TRBJ2-5 | few | TRBV12-3/TRBV12-4 | TRBD2 | TGTGCCAGCAGACTAGCGGGGGTTCTGGAGACCCAGTACTTC | CASRLAGVLETQYF
TRBJ2-1 | NA | TRBV6-1 | NA | TGTGCCAGCAGTGGACCGGGACCCGTATCCTACAATGAGCAGTTCTTC | CASSGPGPVSYNEQFF
TRBJ1-2 | NA | TRBV6-1 | NA | TGTGCCAGCAGTGGGGCCTGGGGGCGGAATGATTATGGCTACACCTTC | CASSGAWGRNDYGYTF
TRBJ2-6 | NA | TRBV20-1 | TRBD1 | TGCAGTGCTAGAGCACAGGGGCTCTCTGGGGCCAACGTCCTGACTTTC | CSARAQGLSGANVLTF
TRBJ2-3 | NA | TRBV5-1 | NA | TGCGCCAGCAGCTTGGGGGATACGCAGTATTTT | CASSLGDTQYF
TRBJ2-1 | NA | TRBV20-1 | NA | TGCAGTGCGGGTAGGGGGTGGGACAATGAGCAGTTCTTC | CSAGRGWDNEQFF
TRBJ2-7 | once | TRBV20-1 | NA | TGCAGTCCCCGGGGATCCTACGAGCAGTACTTC | CSPRGSYEQYF
TRBJ2-7 | NA | TRBV6-5 | TRBD2 | TGTGCCAGCAGTTACGTGCTAGCGGGAGGCCCAGCTTACTACGAGCAGTACTTC | CASSYVLAGGPAYYEQYF